Shown below are 20 T cell receptor beta chains from a single sample sequenced in a study of cytomegalovirus exposure and HLA in healthy donors. It was with 60 Vbeta and 13 Jbeta primers that the PCR ran. The assay was immunoSEQ multiplex PCR, and TCRdb's table has in-frame clones only and misses some. The table has hundreds of thousands of clones, around 89% seen once. The material sequenced was PBMCs. These receptor sequences come from a woman between 18 and 29 years old in good health and CMV-seronegative.

The CDR3: CASSPSSRGGTYNEQFF. As DNA, the CDR3 is TGTGCCAGCTCACCATCTTCAAGGGGCGGGACCTACAATGAGCAGTTCTTC. The J gene is TRBJ2-1, the V gene TRBV18, with D possibly TRBD2 on 6 matching bases. Trimming removed 2 bases at V and 2 bases at J, with 16 bases between. Germline CDR1 and CDR2: KGHSH and LQKENI. The CDR3 spans 17 residues.

The V call is TRBV27, the J call TRBJ2-1; 9 bases match TRBD1. The junction had 6 bases not matched to a gene; V was cut back by 0 bases and J by 9 bases. Germline V gives CDR1 MNHEY, CDR2 SMNVEV (reference sequence). This CDR3 has 15 residues. CDR3 in amino acids: CASSLSGQGWSEQFF. DNA for the CDR3: TGTGCCAGCAGTTTATCGGGACAGGGTTGGAGTGAGCAGTTCTTC.

This rearrangement joins TRBV20-1 to TRBJ2-2; D gene unclear. The CDR3 consists of 11 residues. Trimming took off 3 bases at V and 4 bases at J, with 3 bases between the two ends. Germline V gene sequence: CDR1 DFQATT, CDR2 SNEGSKA (reference sequence). CDR3 region: CSARATGELFF. Here the CDR3 DNA reads TGCAGTGCTAGGGCCACCGGGGAGCTGTTTTTT.

Concerning this clone itself: In the same sample, other DNA sequences code for this CDR3. The J gene is TRBJ2-6, the V gene TRBV5-4; 9 bases map to TRBD1. Per the germline V gene, CDR1 is SGHNT and CDR2 is YYREEE (reference sequence). The CDR3 sequence is 17 residues long. V dropped 3 bases and J dropped 2; count of bases not matched to a gene: 6. This CDR3 reads CASSSGQGRAGANVLTF. DNA of the CDR3: TGTGCCAGCAGCTCTGGACAGGGGAGGGCTGGGGCCAACGTCCTGACTTTC.

The V call is TRBV7-9, the J call TRBJ2-7; 8 nucleotides line up with TRBD1. With 2 bases clipped from V and 6 bases from J, the junction kept 6 bases outside the gene matches. Germline-derived CDR1 and CDR2 are SEHNR and FQNEAQ (reference sequence). This CDR3 is built from 14 residues. CDR3 DNA sequence: TGTGCCAGCAGCTTAACGGGGACAGGAGTCGAGCAGTACTTC. Its protein product is CASSLTGTGVEQYF.

The chain is built from TRBV5-1 and TRBJ2-1; D uncertain. Between the trimmed V and J ends, which lost 0 bases and 0 bases, there was a span of 7 bases. The CDR3 is 15 amino acids. Germline V lookup: CDR1 SGHRS, CDR2 YFSETQ. CDR3: CASSLDPSSYNEQFF. For the CDR3, the DNA is TGCGCCAGCAGCTTGGACCCCAGCTCCTACAATGAGCAGTTCTTC.

The V and J genes are TRBV7-2 and TRBJ1-1, with 9 nucleotides matching TRBD1. CDR3 size: 14 residues. The junction had 1 base not matched to a gene; V was cut back by 3 bases and J by 2 bases. The germline gives CDR1 SGHTA, CDR2 FQGNSA. CDR3 coding DNA: TGTGCCAGCAGCTTGGGACAGGGAAACACTGAAGCTTTCTTT. It yields the protein CASSLGQGNTEAFF.

The chain recombines TRBV4-2 with TRBJ1-2; no definite D call. This CDR3 is built from 16 residues. Germline V lookup: CDR1 LGHNA, CDR2 YNFKEQ. The germline V and J ends were trimmed by 0 bases and 5 bases, with 16 bases remaining between them. The CDR3 sequence is CASSQDTGGRMYGYTF. The DNA of the CDR3 is TGTGCCAGCAGCCAAGACACGGGAGGACGGATGTATGGCTACACCTTC.

The J gene is TRBJ1-3, the V gene TRBV4-3; the D is unclear. Trimming cost V 0 bases and J 1 base, with 13 bases left between them. Germline V gives CDR1 LGHNA, CDR2 YSLEER. This CDR3 comprises 17 residues. The CDR3 nucleotides are TGCGCCAGCAGCCAAGAAGTCAGTGCAGGATCTGGAAACACCATATATTTT. It codes for CASSQEVSAGSGNTIYF.

V gene TRBV5-1 combines with J gene TRBJ2-3, with TRBD1 matching 10 bases. J lost 1 base, V lost 4 bases, and 6 bases had no gene match. Germline CDR1 and CDR2: SGHRS and YFSETQ. The CDR3 is made up of 16 amino acids. The DNA for the CDR3 is TGCGCCAGCAGCACGTTGACAGGGGGCGGCACAGATACGCAGTATTTT. As protein: CASSTLTGGGTDTQYF.

This chain connects TRBV29-1 to TRBJ1-1; D remains unclear. There are 11 residues in the CDR3. V shed 7 bases and J shed 0 bases, with 6 bases lying between them. From germline, CDR1 is SQVTM and CDR2 ANQGSEA. The chain's CDR3 is CSARMNTEAFF. For the CDR3, the DNA is TGCAGCGCCCGTATGAACACTGAAGCTTTCTTT.

The chain uses TRBV11-3 and TRBJ2-2, with no clear D. The CDR3 is made up of 14 amino acids. Per germline, CDR1 SGHNT and CDR2 YENEEA. With 5 bases removed from V and 3 bases from J, the gap between germline ends came to 10 bases. CDR3 nucleotides: TGTGCCAGCAGCCGTCGTCGGGACACCGGGGAGCTGTTTTTT. Translation: CASSRRRDTGELFF. Looking up the rest from reference TRBV11-3 and TRBJ2-2 gives the full variable domain: EAGVVQSPRYKIIEKKQPVAFWCNPISGHNTLYWYLQNLGQGPELLIRYENEEAVDDSQLPKDRFSAERLKGVDSTLKIQPAELGDSAVYLCASSRRRDTGELFFGEGSRLTVL.

The V call is TRBV7-2, the J call TRBJ1-4, with 8 nucleotides matching TRBD1. Trimming removed 0 bases from V and 7 bases from J; junction bases left unmatched: 4. CDR3 length: 15 residues. Germline V CDR1 and CDR2: SGHTA, FQGNSA. The CDR3 region is CASSLAQGAPEKLFF. CDR3 coding DNA: TGTGCCAGCAGCTTAGCGCAGGGGGCGCCTGAAAAACTGTTTTTT.

This chain uses TRBV29-1 with TRBJ2-1; 8 positions agree with TRBD1. J gave up 4 bases and V 4 bases, and 3 bases lay outside the gene matches. Germline V gene lookup returns CDR1 SQVTM and CDR2 ANQGSEA. The CDR3 covers 13 residues. CDR3 DNA sequence: TGCAGCGTTGGGGACAGGCAATACAATGAGCAGTTCTTC. It translates to CSVGDRQYNEQFF.

This clone has just one count. This chain joins TRBV2 and TRBJ2-3, with 7 bases that match TRBD1. CDR3 length equals 15 residues. With V trimmed by 6 bases and J by 0 bases, 6 bases remained unmatched. In germline, CDR1 is SNHLY, CDR2 FYNNEI. CDR3 protein: CASSLQGISTDTQYF. The CDR3 DNA sequence: TGTGCCAGCAGCCTACAGGGGATTAGCACAGATACGCAGTATTTT. Looking up the rest from reference TRBV2 and TRBJ2-3 gives the full variable domain: EPEVTQTPSHQVTQMGQEVILRCVPISNHLYFYWYRQILGQKVEFLVSFYNNEISEKSEIFDDQFSVERPDGSNFTLKIRSTKLEDSAMYFCASSLQGISTDTQYFGPGTRLTVL.

The chain recombines TRBV5-6 with TRBJ1-2; the D gene is possibly TRBD1 (5 bases). V lost 0 bases to trimming and J lost 4 bases, with 13 bases between them. This CDR3 has 15 amino acids. Germline CDR1 is SGHDT and CDR2 is YYEEEE. The DNA for the CDR3 is TGTGCCAGCAGCTTGGACAGGATACCCTTCTATGGCTACACCTTC. This translates into CASSLDRIPFYGYTF.

The V call is TRBV6-1, the J call TRBJ1-5; 10 nucleotides align to TRBD1. The germline gives CDR1 MNHNS, CDR2 SASEGT. CDR3 length: 14 amino acids. The V and J ends lost 5 bases and 7 bases, in that order; junction bases with no gene match: 5. The CDR3 coding sequence is TGTGCCAGCAGTAAGGGACAGGGGCACCAGCCCCAGCATTTT. The encoded protein is CASSKGQGHQPQHF.

The chain employs TRBV2 and TRBJ2-2; D unresolved. The ends were cut back, 4 bases at V and 0 bases at J, with 3 bases in the middle. Per germline, CDR1 SNHLY and CDR2 FYNNEI. The CDR3 consists of 13 residues. The CDR3 is CASSVANTGELFF. In nucleotides, the CDR3 is TGTGCCAGCAGTGTAGCGAACACCGGGGAGCTGTTTTTT.

The V call is TRBV29-1, the J call TRBJ2-1; 7 bases align to TRBD1. Germline V gives CDR1 SQVTM, CDR2 ANQGSEA. Trimming cost V 3 bases and J 6 bases; bases outside gene matches: 8. This CDR3 is 14 amino acids long. The CDR3 spells CSVDRTGVGNEQFF. CDR3 in DNA: TGCAGCGTTGATCGAACAGGGGTAGGCAATGAGCAGTTCTTC.

The rearrangement uses TRBV30 and TRBJ1-1, with 11 bases lining up with TRBD1. Trimming took 4 bases from V and 5 from J; bases not matched to a gene: 3. The CDR3 extends over 13 amino acids. Germline V gene sequence: CDR1 GTSNPN, CDR2 SVGIG (reference sequence). The CDR3 sequence: CAWMGQGGTEAFF. In DNA form, the CDR3 reads TGTGCCTGGATGGGACAGGGGGGGACTGAAGCTTTCTTT.